A selection of T cell receptor beta chains follows, all from one sample in a study of T cells in Graves' hyperthyroidism and ophthalmopathy. TCRdb re-called the multiplex PCR reads with MiXCR, one entry per CDR3 protein. Of 600,000 to 850,000 distinct CDR3 sequences in the sample, around 20% were seen once. Sequenced input: blood. All receptors come from a woman aged 50 to 65 with Graves' hyperthyroidism that later progressed to Graves' ophthalmopathy. Both conserved end residues are trimmed from each CDR3. Rows give clone size only sometimes, using once, few, many, or a class for an expanded clone.

clone_size,v_call,j_call,cdr3_aa
.,TRBV6-1,TRBJ2-2,ASSSSGGPLTGELF
many,TRBV20-1,TRBJ1-1,SARGGRDEAF
many,TRBV3-1,TRBJ2-3,ASSQDTAGGSTQY
many,TRBV6-2/TRBV6-3,TRBJ2-1,ASSYLISQGAFSYNEQF
few,TRBV19,TRBJ1-5,ASRDRLDNQPQH
.,TRBV3-1,TRBJ1-4,ASSQDFRVGEKLF
.,TRBV6-1,TRBJ1-1,ASSEVWDKNTEAF
many,TRBV12-5,TRBJ1-1,ASALGATEAF
.,TRBV27,TRBJ1-4,ASSLGPRAQGDEKLF
few,TRBV20-1,TRBJ1-6,SASPPGGQGNSPLH
.,TRBV7-3,TRBJ2-1,ASSPGLPEYNEQF
few,TRBV5-4,TRBJ2-4,ASSLAVSNIQY
many,TRBV20-1,TRBJ2-1,SASPGLAYNEQF
.,TRBV5-6,TRBJ2-5,ASSIRQGAGETQY
many,TRBV3-1,TRBJ1-2,ASSQGFYGYT
.,TRBV13,TRBJ1-3,ASSRTGTDVSGNTIY
many,TRBV2,TRBJ2-1,ASSDSREAYNEQF
many,TRBV29-1,TRBJ2-1,SAGPSGGPRNEQF
many,TRBV2,TRBJ2-2,AGNPTGFPGELF
many,TRBV6-2/TRBV6-3,TRBJ2-3,ASSEWMSGTSGDIDTQY
few,TRBV29-1,TRBJ1-3,SVAPTTSGNTIY
many,TRBV7-2,TRBJ1-5,ASSLEQPQPQH
many,TRBV11-2,TRBJ1-5,ASSTTGNNQPQH
many,TRBV11-2,TRBJ1-2,ASSLFWGYT
many,TRBV12-3/TRBV12-4,TRBJ1-1,ASRYRAPFEAF
.,TRBV27,TRBJ2-1,ASRSGTARF
few,TRBV20-1,TRBJ1-2,SAEEVSPYGYT
.,TRBV29-1,TRBJ1-1,SVGRENTEAF
few,TRBV2,TRBJ2-5,ASMGRYWY
few,TRBV6-1,TRBJ2-5,ARTGAGETQY
.,TRBV12-3/TRBV12-4,TRBJ1-2,ASSVTGGSRGGYT
few,TRBV29-1,TRBJ1-3,SVVSVNRGPGNTIY
.,TRBV7-8,TRBJ2-1,ASSLVGGARNEQF
few,TRBV7-6,TRBJ1-1,ASSLAQGDMNTEAF
.,TRBV7-9,TRBJ1-3,ASSLDGTGGSKSSGNTIY
.,TRBV28,TRBJ2-1,ASSSLAGGDNEQF
few,TRBV29-1,TRBJ2-1,SASSVRDRVYNEQF
.,TRBV7-8,TRBJ2-1,ASSAEGANEQF
few,TRBV27,TRBJ1-3,ATLRGNTIY
.,TRBV10-2,TRBJ1-3,ASSPGQWSSGNTIY
few,TRBV5-1,TRBJ2-1,ASSFGLAPNNEQF
.,TRBV7-2,TRBJ2-5,ASRGTGGQETQY
.,TRBV4-1,TRBJ2-3,ASSHPRTGGYDTQY
.,TRBV5-4,TRBJ1-2,ASSLEGLGSYGYT
many,TRBV11-3,TRBJ2-2,ASRSTNTGELF
many,TRBV3-1,TRBJ2-3,ASDPHGGRTDTQY